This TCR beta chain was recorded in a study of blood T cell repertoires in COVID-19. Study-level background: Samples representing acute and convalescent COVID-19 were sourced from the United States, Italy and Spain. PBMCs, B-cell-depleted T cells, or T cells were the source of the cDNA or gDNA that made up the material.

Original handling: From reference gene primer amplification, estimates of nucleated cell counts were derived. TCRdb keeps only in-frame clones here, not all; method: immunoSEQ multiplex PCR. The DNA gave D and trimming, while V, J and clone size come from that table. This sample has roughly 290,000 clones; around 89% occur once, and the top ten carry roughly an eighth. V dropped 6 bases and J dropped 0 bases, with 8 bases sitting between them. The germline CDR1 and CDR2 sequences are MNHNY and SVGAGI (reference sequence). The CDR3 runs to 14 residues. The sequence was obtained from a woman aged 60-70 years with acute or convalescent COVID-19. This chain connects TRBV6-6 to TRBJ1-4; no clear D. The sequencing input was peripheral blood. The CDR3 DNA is TGTGCCAGCAGACTCGGAGCAACTAATGAAAAACTGTTTTTT. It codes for CASRLGATNEKLFF.